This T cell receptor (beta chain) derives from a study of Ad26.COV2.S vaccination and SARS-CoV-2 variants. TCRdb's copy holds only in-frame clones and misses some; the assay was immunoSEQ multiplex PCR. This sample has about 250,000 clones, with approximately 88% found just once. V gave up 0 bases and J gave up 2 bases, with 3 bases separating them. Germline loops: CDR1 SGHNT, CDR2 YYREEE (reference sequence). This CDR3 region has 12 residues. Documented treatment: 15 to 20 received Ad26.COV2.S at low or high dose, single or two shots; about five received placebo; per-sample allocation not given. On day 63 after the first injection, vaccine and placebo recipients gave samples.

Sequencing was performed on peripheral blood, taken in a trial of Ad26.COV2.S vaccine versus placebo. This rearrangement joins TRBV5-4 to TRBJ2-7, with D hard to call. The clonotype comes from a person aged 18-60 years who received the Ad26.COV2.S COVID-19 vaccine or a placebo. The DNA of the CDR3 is TGTGCCAGCAGCTTGGGGGCCTACGAGCAGTACTTC. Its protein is CASSLGAYEQYF.